A single sample is the source of the 25 T cell receptor beta chains below, sequenced in a study of cytomegalovirus exposure and HLA in healthy donors. This PCR relied on a set of 60 Vbeta primers and 13 Jbeta primers. Assay used: immunoSEQ multiplex PCR; TCRdb lists only in-frame clones, some missing. In the table there are around 140,000 clones, 77% of which are singletons. The sample comprised PBMCs. These receptors came from a female donor in good health and CMV-seronegative.

The gene calls are TRBV5-4 and TRBJ1-3; D perhaps matches TRBD1 (6 bases). This CDR3 has 14 residues. The V gene lost 6 bases and the J gene lost 1 base, with 11 bases spanning the gap. The germline CDR1 and CDR2 sequences are SGHNT and YYREEE (reference sequence). The CDR3: CASTMDSSGNTIYF. The CDR3 DNA reads TGTGCCAGCACCATGGACAGTTCTGGAAACACCATATATTTT.

This chain connects TRBV5-8 to TRBJ1-1; D is unclear. Trimming left V 5 bases short and J 4 bases short, with 15 bases between. Germline CDR1 reads SGHTS; CDR2 reads YDEGEE. The CDR3 contains 14 residues. CDR3 coding DNA: TGTGCCAGCAGTAGAGGAGGGAGGCCCACTGAAGCTTTCTTT. Amino acids: CASSRGGRPTEAFF.

The chain uses TRBV7-7 and TRBJ2-5; tentative D call: TRBD2 (5 bases). Deletions cut 5 bases from V and 2 bases from J, with 9 bases between. Germline V CDR1 and CDR2: SSHAT, FNYEAQ (reference sequence). CDR3 length: 13 residues. The CDR3 sequence: CASSGGPQETQYF. DNA of the CDR3: TGTGCCAGCAGCGGAGGCCCTCAAGAGACCCAGTACTTC. Combining the CDR3 with reference TRBV7-7 and TRBJ2-5 gives the whole variable domain GAGVSQSPRYKVTKRGQDVTLRCDPISSHATLYWYQQALGQGPEFLTYFNYEAQPDKSGLPSDRFSAERPEGSISTLTIQRTEQRDSAMYRCASSGGPQETQYFGPGTRLLVL.

This sequence joins TRBV7-9 and TRBJ2-3; 7 bases agree with TRBD1. The CDR3 loop spans 17 amino acids. The junction had 9 bases not matched to a gene; V was cut back by 1 base and J by 2 bases. Germline values: CDR1 SEHNR, CDR2 FQNEAQ (reference sequence). The DNA for the CDR3 is TGTGCCAGCAGCTTAGTGGTTACAGGGGTCATCACAGATACGCAGTATTTT. Translated: CASSLVVTGVITDTQYF.

This chain links TRBV6-5 with TRBJ2-5, with 8 nucleotides matching TRBD1. V trimming: 5 bases; J trimming: 4 bases; junction bases outside the gene matches: 6. The CDR3 runs to 14 residues. CDR1 MNHEY and CDR2 SVGAGI come from the germline V gene. CDR3 region: CASSATGGRETQYF. The CDR3 DNA sequence: TGTGCCAGCAGTGCTACAGGGGGAAGAGAGACCCAGTACTTC.

The chain employs TRBV25-1 and TRBJ2-4, with 7 nucleotides matching TRBD1. From germline, CDR1 is MGHDK and CDR2 SYGVNS. The CDR3 is made up of 15 amino acids. With V trimmed by 7 bases and J by 3 bases, 9 bases remained unmatched. This chain's CDR3 is CASTPGTASKNIQYF. CDR3 coding DNA: TGTGCCAGCACCCCCGGGACAGCGAGCAAAAACATTCAGTACTTC.

The chain employs TRBV6-1 and TRBJ2-7, with 12 bases fitting TRBD1. V lost 2 bases, J lost 9 bases, and 5 bases stayed unmatched. The CDR3 runs 14 residues. Germline-derived CDR1 and CDR2 are MNHNS and SASEGT. The CDR3 nucleotides read TGTGCCAGCAGTGAACGGGACAGGGGGCAGGGGCAGTACTTC. It specifies CASSERDRGQGQYF.

The J gene is TRBJ2-3, the V gene TRBV6-1; D might be TRBD2 (7 bases). The length of the CDR3 is 15 residues. CDR1 and CDR2 (germline): MNHNS, SASEGT. Trimming pared 7 bases from V and 7 bases from J, leaving 21 bases between. CDR3 sequence: CASKPGGGAGYTQYF. CDR3 in DNA: TGTGCCAGCAAACCTGGAGGGGGGGCTGGGTATACGCAGTATTTT.

The chain combines TRBV4-1 with TRBJ2-7; 9 bases line up with TRBD2. From germline, CDR1 is MGHRA and CDR2 YSYEKL. With V trimmed by 4 bases and J by 0 bases, 7 bases remained unmatched. This CDR3 comprises 16 residues. The CDR3 DNA reads as TGCGCCAGCAGCCCCCGGAATAGCGGGGGCTCCTACGAGCAGTACTTC. As protein: CASSPRNSGGSYEQYF.

The gene calls are TRBV15 and TRBJ1-2; 12 bases line up with TRBD1. Germline values: CDR1 LNHNV, CDR2 YYDKDF (reference sequence). The CDR3 is made up of 18 amino acids. V was clipped by 0 bases and J by 6 bases; unmatched bases: 11. The CDR3 DNA is TGTGCCACCAGCAGAGATTCTTTGGCCGGGACAGGGGGCCATGGCTACACCTTC. Its protein product is CATSRDSLAGTGGHGYTF.

This clone appeared once. The chain employs TRBV28 and TRBJ1-2, with D unresolved. CDR3 size: 15 residues. Germline values: CDR1 MDHEN, CDR2 SYDVKM. V lost 6 bases and J 6 bases, leaving 20 bases between the germline ends. CDR3 bases: TGTGCCAGCAGGGCGGGAAGTGTTAGGGCCCATGGCTACACCTTC. Residues: CASRAGSVRAHGYTF.

This chain connects TRBV5-1 to TRBJ1-2; D not certain. The germline CDR1 and CDR2 sequences are SGHRS and YFSETQ. Between the trimmed V and J ends, which lost 0 bases and 8 bases, there was a span of 8 bases. The CDR3 consists of 12 residues. The CDR3 DNA sequence: TGCGCCAGCAGCTTGGGGGCGGGAGGCTACACCTTC. Protein sequence: CASSLGAGGYTF.

V is TRBV13 and J is TRBJ1-2, with D perhaps matching TRBD1 (6 bases). The germline V gene encodes CDR1 PRHDT and CDR2 FYEKMQ (reference sequence). The germline V and J ends were trimmed by 1 base and 2 bases, with 17 bases remaining between them. The CDR3 spans 17 residues. CDR3 loop: CASSLETGRRVNYGYTF. In nucleotides, the CDR3 is TGTGCCAGCAGCTTAGAGACAGGTCGGCGCGTAAACTATGGCTACACCTTC.

The CDR3 spells CASSLGLSSYEQYF. DNA of the CDR3: TGTGCCAGCAGCTTGGGACTCTCTTCCTACGAGCAGTACTTC. The chain combines TRBV5-6 with TRBJ2-5; D is ambiguous. With the DNA end fitting TRBJ2-7 better, the J assignment may be wrong. This CDR3 has 14 amino acids. The germline V gene has CDR1 SGHDT and CDR2 YYEEEE.

The V call is TRBV5-1, the J call TRBJ1-2, with TRBD1 matching 10 bases. The CDR3 length is 14 residues. Per the germline V gene, CDR1 is SGHRS and CDR2 is YFSETQ. Germline trimming cut 3 bases from V and 8 bases from J; bases unmatched to any gene: 7. The CDR3 coding sequence is TGCGCCAGCAGCTACCCGGGACAGGGGTCGGGCTACACCTTC. Its protein is CASSYPGQGSGYTF.

The rearrangement links TRBV28 to TRBJ1-1; weak D call: TRBD1 (6 bases). The CDR3 has 11 amino acids. The V gene lost 6 bases and the J gene lost 8 bases, with 10 bases spanning the gap. Germline CDR1 reads MDHEN; CDR2 reads SYDVKM. CDR3: CASRLDREAFF. CDR3 DNA sequence: TGTGCCAGCAGATTAGACAGGGAAGCTTTCTTT.

This clone was detected once. The CDR3 spells CASSVDAGGTYEQYF. Written as DNA, the CDR3 is TGTGCCAGCAGCGTAGACGCGGGAGGGACCTACGAGCAGTACTTC. V is TRBV9 and J is TRBJ2-7, with 9 bases fitting TRBD2. The CDR3 is 15 residues long. With V trimmed by 0 bases and J by 2 bases, 3 bases remained unmatched. From germline, CDR1 is SGDLS and CDR2 YYNGEE.

The chain employs TRBV7-2 and TRBJ1-1, with a weak D call TRBD1 (5 bases). CDR3 length: 17 amino acids. Germline V lookup: CDR1 SGHTA, CDR2 FQGNSA. Trimming took off 7 bases at V and 4 bases at J, with 25 bases between the two ends. CDR3 protein: CASTRDGERPGGTEAFF. The CDR3 DNA is TGTGCCAGCACTAGAGACGGGGAGCGCCCCGGGGGCACTGAAGCTTTCTTT. The variable domain in full, with the rest retrieved from reference TRBV7-2 and TRBJ1-1, is GAGVSQSPSNKVTEKGKDVELRCDPISGHTALYWYRQSLGQGLEFLIYFQGNSAPDKSGLPSDRFSAERTGGSVSTLTIQRTQQEDSAVYLCASTRDGERPGGTEAFFGQGTRLTVV.

The chain joins TRBV10-3 to TRBJ1-6; D is unresolved. Germline CDR1 is ENHRY and CDR2 is SYGVKD. This CDR3 has 12 residues. Between the trimmed V and J ends, which lost 4 bases and 13 bases, there was a span of 11 bases. CDR3 DNA: TGTGCCATCAGTGCTGGCCAGCGCCCCCTCCACTTT. This codes for CAISAGQRPLHF.

The chain links TRBV5-4 to TRBJ2-1; no firm D call. The germline V gene encodes CDR1 SGHNT and CDR2 YYREEE (reference sequence). The CDR3 has 15 residues. The CDR3 is CAGAWPGGLNHEQFF. In DNA, the CDR3 is TGTGCAGGAGCTTGGCCGGGTGGGTTGAACCATGAGCAGTTCTTC.

The chain links TRBV7-2 to TRBJ1-3, with TRBD1 identical over 7 bases. V trimming: 5 bases; J trimming: 2 bases; junction bases outside the gene matches: 6. The CDR3 is made up of 15 amino acids. Germline V CDR1 and CDR2: SGHTA, FQGNSA. CDR3 protein: CASSQSTGTGNTIYF. CDR3 nucleotide sequence: TGTGCCAGCAGCCAGTCGACAGGGACTGGAAACACCATATATTTT.

The chain couples TRBV27 to TRBJ2-7; 11 nucleotides agree with TRBD2. V dropped 5 bases and J dropped 4; count of bases not matched to a gene: 4. This CDR3 spans 14 amino acids. Germline lookup yields CDR1 MNHEY and CDR2 SMNVEV (reference sequence). The CDR3 DNA reads TGTGCCAGCAGTCCTCGGACTAGCGGGTACGAGCAGTACTTC. It specifies CASSPRTSGYEQYF.

This chain connects TRBV5-4 to TRBJ1-2; 8 nucleotides line up with TRBD1. The germline V gene has CDR1 SGHNT and CDR2 YYREEE (reference sequence). The V and J ends lost 1 base and 6 bases, in that order; junction bases with no gene match: 5. The CDR3 has 14 residues. CDR3 in DNA: TGTGCCAGCAGCTTGAGGACAGGGATGAATGGCTACACCTTC. This sequence encodes CASSLRTGMNGYTF.

The gene calls are TRBV7-9 and TRBJ1-4, with D perhaps matching TRBD1 (5 bases). Germline CDR1 SEHNR, CDR2 FQNEAQ (reference sequence). The CDR3 is 14 residues long. Trimming removed 8 bases at V and 4 bases at J, with 14 bases between. CDR3 sequence (DNA): TGTGCCAGCGGCCGGGGGAGGGGTAATGAAAAACTGTTTTTT. Its protein product is CASGRGRGNEKLFF.

This rearrangement joins TRBV27 to TRBJ2-7; D gene unclear. Germline V gene lookup returns CDR1 MNHEY and CDR2 SMNVEV (reference sequence). CDR3 size: 15 residues. V was clipped by 3 bases and J by 0 bases, with 12 bases between them. The CDR3 sequence is CASSFKGGSSYEQYF. CDR3 DNA sequence: TGTGCCAGCAGTTTTAAAGGCGGAAGCTCCTACGAGCAGTACTTC.